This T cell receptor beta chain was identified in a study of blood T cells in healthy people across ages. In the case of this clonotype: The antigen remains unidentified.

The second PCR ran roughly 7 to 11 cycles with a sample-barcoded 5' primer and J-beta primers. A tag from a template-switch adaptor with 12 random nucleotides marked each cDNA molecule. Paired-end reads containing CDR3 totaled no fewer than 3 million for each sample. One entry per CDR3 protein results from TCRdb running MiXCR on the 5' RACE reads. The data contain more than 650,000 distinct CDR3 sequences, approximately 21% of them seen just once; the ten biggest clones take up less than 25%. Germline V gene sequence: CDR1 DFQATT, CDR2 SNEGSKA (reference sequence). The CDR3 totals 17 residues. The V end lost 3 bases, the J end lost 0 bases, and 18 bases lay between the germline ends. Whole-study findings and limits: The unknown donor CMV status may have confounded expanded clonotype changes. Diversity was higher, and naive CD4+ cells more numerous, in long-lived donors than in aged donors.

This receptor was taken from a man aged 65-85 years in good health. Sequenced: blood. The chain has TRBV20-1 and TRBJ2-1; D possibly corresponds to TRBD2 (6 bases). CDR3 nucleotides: TGCAGTGCTAGTGGAAAGGGGACTCTCAGCTCCTACAATGAGCAGTTCTTC. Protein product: CSASGKGTLSSYNEQFF.